This entry lists 21 T cell receptor beta chains sequenced from one sample in a study of tumor-infiltrating lymphocytes in primary liver carcinoma. Each 20-30 mg portion of unsorted bulk tissue served as the source for co-extraction of RNA and DNA. The researchers produced TCR beta cDNA from approximately 550 ng total RNA with a constant-region primer. Generation of the TCR beta libraries relied on three nested multiplex PCR rounds using slightly modified ARM-PCR. Each of the first two PCR rounds ran approximately 11 cycles with TRBV1-TRBV30 forward and C-beta reverse primers. One entry per CDR3 protein, called by TCRdb with MiXCR from the multiplex PCR reads. This table has around 100,000 distinct CDR3 sequences, approximately 68% appearing once. The sequenced sample was liver tumor tissue from sampling region 5. Documented subset: tumor region T5, tumor centre. All receptors derive from a woman in her sixties with primary liver carcinoma and hepatitis B virus infection.

As regards this clonotype: Sequence at one end of the junction differs from germline and may be a read error. This chain links TRBV11-2 with TRBJ1-1; a possible D gene is TRBD1 (6 bases). CDR1 is SGHAT, CDR2 FQNNGV, per germline. The CDR3 contains 14 residues. The CDR3 coding sequence is TGCGCCAGCAGATTTAGAGACAGGAACACTGGAACTTTCTTT. This gives the protein CASRFRDRNTGTFF.

The table lists this clonotype with a few counts. V is TRBV28 and J is TRBJ1-2, with D hard to call. The germline CDR1 and CDR2 sequences are MDHEN and SYDVKM. Trimming stripped 1 base from V and 6 bases from J, with 12 bases between. The length of the CDR3 is 14 residues. The CDR3: CASSLSWRSNGYTF. The CDR3 nucleotides are TGTGCCAGCAGTTTATCATGGCGTTCGAATGGCTACACCTTC.

This chain uses TRBV4-1 with TRBJ2-4; a possible D gene is TRBD1 (5 bases). Germline CDR1 reads MGHRA; CDR2 reads YSYEKL. V shed 1 base and J shed 0 bases, with 10 bases lying between them. CDR3 size: 16 residues. The CDR3 region has the DNA TGCGCCAGCAGCCAAGGACAGATTATAGCCAAAAACATTCAGTACTTC. Its protein is CASSQGQIIAKNIQYF.

This clonotype was seen a handful of times. At one end, the junction sequence differs from germline, possibly due to a read error. The chain recombines TRBV7-2 with TRBJ2-7; TRBD2 might be the D (6 bases). The germline CDR1 and CDR2 sequences are SGHTA and FQGNSA. The CDR3 sequence is 11 residues long. The DNA for the CDR3 is TGTGCCAGCAGATCCGGGAGAGAAGTCCAGTTC. Translation gives CASRSGREVQF.

In regard to this clonotype: At one of its ends the junction is not consistent with the germline gene, which may arise from a read error. The chain is built from TRBV11-1 and TRBJ2-1; 8 nucleotides agree with TRBD1. CDR1 SGHAT and CDR2 FQDESV come from the germline V gene (reference sequence). The CDR3 consists of 14 residues. CDR3 DNA sequence: TGTGTCAGCAGCGAGGTCAGGACAGGGCGGGAGCAGTTCTTC. Residues: CVSSEVRTGREQFF.

For this clonotype: This CDR3 is missing its conserved last phenylalanine or tryptophan, likely due to a read error. This chain links TRBV11-2 with TRBJ1-5, with a possible D match to TRBD1 (6 bases). V shed 4 bases and J shed 9 bases, with 13 bases lying between them. Germline V gives CDR1 SGHAT, CDR2 FQNNGV. This CDR3 contains 13 residues. In DNA form, the CDR3 reads TGTGCCAGCAGCTCCGTACAGGGCCTGCCCCAGCATTCT. Amino acids: CASSSVQGLPQHS.

V and J are TRBV19 and TRBJ1-2; D may be TRBD1 (5 bases). The ends were cut back, 2 bases at V and 8 bases at J, with 9 bases in the middle. CDR1 is LNHDA, CDR2 SQIVND, per germline (reference sequence). The CDR3 is 12 residues long. The CDR3 nucleotides read TGTGCCAGTAGTATATCGGGGCACGGCTACACCTTC. This codes for CASSISGHGYTF.

Note on this clonotype: Germline is not matched at one junction end, which may reflect a read error. This CDR3 is CANSYGGGGLQDTQYF. CDR3 nucleotides: TGTGCCAACAGTTACGGAGGCGGGGGACTCCAGGATACACAGTATTTT. The J gene is TRBJ2-3, the V gene TRBV6-2 or TRBV6-3, with TRBD2 matching 7 bases. CDR1 and CDR2 from the germline V gene are MNHEY and SVGEGT. The CDR3 spans 16 residues.

A remark on this clonotype: This may be a read error: a much more frequent sequence differs by one nucleotide. The rearrangement joins TRBV28 to TRBJ2-5, with D hard to call. V lost 6 bases and J lost 5, with 7 bases in between. The CDR3 has 11 residues. The germline gives CDR1 MDHEN, CDR2 SYDVKM. The CDR3 region is CASSREETQYF. The CDR3 DNA reads as TGTGCCAGCAGCCGAGAGGAGACCCAGTACTTC. Complete variable domain (other parts from reference TRBV28 and TRBJ2-5): DVKVTQSSRYLVKRTGEKVFLECVQDMDHENMFWYRQDPGLGLRLIYFSYDVKMKEKGDIPEGYSVSREKKERFSLILESASTNQTSMYLCASSREETQYFGPGTRLLVL.

Notes on this clonotype: A read error may produce the germline difference seen at one junction end. The chain recombines TRBV28 with TRBJ2-1; 7 nucleotides line up with TRBD1. This CDR3 has 13 amino acids. Germline values: CDR1 MDHEN, CDR2 SYDVKM. The CDR3 reads CTSSSGQLNAQFF. CDR3 nucleotides: TGTACCAGCAGCTCGGGACAGCTCAATGCCCAGTTCTTC. Drawing the rest from reference TRBV28 and TRBJ2-1, the complete variable domain is DVKVTQSSRYLVKRTGEKVFLECVQDMDHENMFWYRQDPGLGLRLIYFSYDVKMKEKGDIPEGYSVSREKKERFSLILESASTNQTSMYLCTSSSGQLNAQFFGPGTRLTVL.

In this sample, this clonotype turned up many times. V gene TRBV28 combines with J gene TRBJ1-3; TRBD1 might be the D (6 bases). Trimming cost V 2 bases and J 4 bases, with 12 bases left between them. Germline V gene sequence: CDR1 MDHEN, CDR2 SYDVKM. The CDR3 runs to 15 residues. The CDR3 DNA sequence: TGTGCCAGCAGTTTAAGCGCGGGGGCAGGAAACACCATATATTTT. It translates to CASSLSAGAGNTIYF.

The rearrangement joins TRBV11-1 to TRBJ1-5, with a weak D call TRBD1 (5 bases). CDR3 length: 16 residues. The ends were cut back, 8 bases at V and 7 bases at J, with 24 bases in the middle. Germline-derived CDR1 and CDR2 are SGHAT and FQDESV (reference sequence). The CDR3 is CASGLPLRTWGQPQHF. CDR3 nucleotide sequence: TGTGCCAGCGGCCTACCACTTAGGACATGGGGCCAGCCCCAGCATTTT.

Concerning this clonotype itself: Germline is not matched at one junction end, which may reflect a read error. The V call is TRBV11-2, the J call TRBJ2-2; D gene uncertain. The CDR3 is made up of 14 amino acids. Per the germline V gene, CDR1 is SGHAT and CDR2 is FQNNGV. CDR3 nucleotides: TGTGCCAGTAGCTTTTATAGATCCGCCAGGGAGCTGTTTTTT. This encodes CASSFYRSARELFF.

This clonotype has at least ten counts. The rearrangement joins TRBV6-5 to TRBJ1-2; 9 bases line up with TRBD1. J gave up 0 bases and V 1 base, and 15 bases lay outside the gene matches. Germline CDR1 MNHEY, CDR2 SVGAGI. The CDR3 runs 20 residues. The CDR3 sequence is CASSYWGQGKTGQANYGYTF. The CDR3 DNA sequence: TGTGCCAGCAGTTACTGGGGACAGGGAAAAACGGGTCAAGCTAACTATGGCTACACCTTC.

On this clonotype: At one boundary the junction diverges from the germline segment, which might be a read error. V is TRBV14 and J is TRBJ2-3; D is undetermined. The CDR3 totals 12 residues. The V gene's germline CDR1 is SGHDN and CDR2 FVKESK. CDR3 in DNA: TGTGCCAGCAGCCCATTCGCAGATACACAGTATTTT. Amino acids: CASSPFADTQYF.

This chain connects TRBV11-2 to TRBJ2-5; D gene unclear. The CDR3 covers 15 residues. Trimming stripped 2 bases from V and 1 base from J, with 11 bases between. Germline V gene sequence: CDR1 SGHAT, CDR2 FQNNGV. The CDR3 coding sequence is TGTGCCAGCAGCTTACGAGGAGCCCCCCAAGAGACCCAGTACTTC. This gives the protein CASSLRGAPQETQYF.

This clonotype was detected a few times. Being one base from a much bigger clone, this may be a read error. CDR3 residues: CASSYLRTRRHEQYF. Here the CDR3 DNA reads TGTGCCAGCAGTTACTTACGGACAAGGAGGCACGAGCAGTACTTC. This chain joins TRBV6-6 and TRBJ2-7; D tentatively fits TRBD1 or TRBD2 (5 bases each). Germline assignment: CDR1 MNHNY and CDR2 SVGAGI (reference sequence). V was shortened by 1 base and J by 5 bases, with 15 bases between the two germline ends. The CDR3 extends over 15 amino acids.

For this clonotype: This clone may be a read error of a much larger clone one base away. V and J are TRBV24-1 and TRBJ2-3, with TRBD1 matching 8 bases. Germline values: CDR1 KGHDR, CDR2 SFDVKD. This CDR3 spans 16 amino acids. DNA for the CDR3: TGTGCCACCGGTGATTCTGGGACAGGCAACTTGGTTACGCAGTATTTT. Translation: CATGDSGTGNLVTQYF.

To note about this clonotype: No conserved phenylalanine or tryptophan is present at the end of the CDR3, so a read error is the likely explanation. This chain joins TRBV6-5 and TRBJ2-3; 8 bases are a match to TRBD2. Germline CDR1 and CDR2: MNHEY and SVGAGI. This CDR3 comprises 15 residues. In DNA form, the CDR3 reads TGTGCCAGCAGTTATACTAGGACTAGCATAGATACGCAGTATTCT. Protein product: CASSYTRTSIDTQYS.

This clonotype has a count of ten or more. V gene TRBV5-1 combines with J gene TRBJ1-5, with D possibly being TRBD1 (5 bases). From germline, CDR1 is SGHRS and CDR2 YFSETQ. V gave up 4 bases and J gave up 0 bases, with 14 bases separating them. The CDR3 runs to 16 residues. CDR3: CASSPGGAYSNQPQHF. CDR3 DNA: TGCGCCAGCAGCCCCGGAGGGGCTTATAGCAATCAGCCCCAGCATTTT.

In regard to this clonotype: At one of its ends the junction is not consistent with the germline gene, which may arise from a read error. V gene TRBV11-2 combines with J gene TRBJ1-1; D might be TRBD1 (5 bases). CDR3 length equals 16 residues. The germline CDR1 and CDR2 sequences are SGHAT and FQNNGV. The CDR3 region is CVSSIAKLGGDTEAFF. CDR3 DNA sequence: TGTGTCAGCAGCATCGCTAAACTGGGGGGAGACACTGAAGCTTTCTTT.